This T cell receptor beta chain was recovered during a study of cytomegalovirus exposure and HLA in healthy donors (dated by TCRdb to between 2016 and 2019). About the full investigation: A later analysis indicated that the 120 or so validation repertoires were generated on the platform also employed for the 650 to 850 repertoires of the first cohort. The study aimed to test whether cataloging public T cell receptors could reveal signatures of past pathogen exposure. Besides the first cohort of 500 to 700 subjects, a separate validation cohort made up of 95 to 150 different subjects was used. The study combined high-throughput TCR immunosequencing, statistical association of individual TCRs with disease status, and machine learning to predict cytomegalovirus infection status. Study-wide conclusions, independent of this receptor: The authors suggested that the approach could potentially be generalized to other disease states and immunological phenotypes. In a later analysis, TCRs clustered in the first cohort were found to also tend to co-occur in the roughly 130 validation repertoires, with 94% of cluster scores above 0. A later analysis lacked HLA typing for the validation cohort, so it scored co-occurrence in that cohort across all 110 or so repertoires. In the study, 164 TCR beta chains were listed as associated with cytomegalovirus. The classifier was reported to diagnose cytomegalovirus status with high specificity and sensitivity in both the original cohort and the validation cohort. Three of the identified cytomegalovirus-associated TCR beta chains were confirmed in vitro to be specific for cytomegalovirus antigens. Across donors, most TCR sequences were observed very rarely, whereas some public TCRs were present in many individuals.

The donors belonged to the validation cohort of roughly 120 subjects, which was separate from the roughly 670-subject first cohort. Trimming leaves V shorter by 4 bases and J shorter by 4 bases, with the junction holding 5 bases beyond the gene matches. The CDR3 covers 15 residues, taking in both the cysteine and the phenylalanine. Only the CDR3 portion is preserved as DNA: 45 bases, with reading frame beginning at the first base. The germline V gene specifies SGHAT as CDR1 and FQNNGV as CDR2. The method behind the library was the immunoSEQ multiplex PCR assay. As for the authors' bioinformatics: To diagnose cytomegalovirus status from the catalog of TCR beta chain sequences, a statistical classification framework was built. TCRdb obtained this table from immuneACCESS and retained in-frame rearrangements with V and J assigned. These tables miss some clones; where compared with another copy, unresolved V genes account for less than half of the shortfall, and the remainder is unexplained. V, J and clone size reflect that table, while D and trimming were determined from the DNA. In all, the sample holds 300,000 or so clones, and roughly 88% of those were seen once. The ten largest make up roughly 0.96% of the sample.

As concerns this clone: Its binding antigen is unknown. No base-level quality is on record; no much larger clone is a single base apart.

The sample consisted of PBMCs. Recombination connected TRBV11-2 to TRBJ2-1; 9 central bases correspond to TRBD1. This TCR came from a man aged 30-40 years in good health and CMV-seronegative. Here the CDR3 is given as CASSSAGTGYNEQFF. In nucleotides, the sequence is TGTGCCAGCAGCTCCGCCGGGACAGGGTACAATGAGCAGTTCTTC.